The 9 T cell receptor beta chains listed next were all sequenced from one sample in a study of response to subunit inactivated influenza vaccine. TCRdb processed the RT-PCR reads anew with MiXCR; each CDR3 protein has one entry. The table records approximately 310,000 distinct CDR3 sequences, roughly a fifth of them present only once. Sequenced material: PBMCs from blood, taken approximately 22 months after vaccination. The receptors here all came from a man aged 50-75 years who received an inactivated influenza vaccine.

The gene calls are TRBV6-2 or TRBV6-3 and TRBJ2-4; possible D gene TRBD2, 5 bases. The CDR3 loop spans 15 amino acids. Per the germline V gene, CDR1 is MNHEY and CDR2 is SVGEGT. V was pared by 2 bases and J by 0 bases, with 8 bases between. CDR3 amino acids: CASSYIGLAKNIQYF. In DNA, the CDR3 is TGTGCCAGCAGTTACATCGGACTAGCCAAAAACATTCAGTACTTC.

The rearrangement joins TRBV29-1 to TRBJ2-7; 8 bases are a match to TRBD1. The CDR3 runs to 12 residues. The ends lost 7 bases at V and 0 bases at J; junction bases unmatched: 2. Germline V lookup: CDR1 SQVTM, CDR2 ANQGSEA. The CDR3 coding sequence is TGCAGCGCAGGACAGGGCTCCTACGAGCAGTACTTC. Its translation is CSAGQGSYEQYF.

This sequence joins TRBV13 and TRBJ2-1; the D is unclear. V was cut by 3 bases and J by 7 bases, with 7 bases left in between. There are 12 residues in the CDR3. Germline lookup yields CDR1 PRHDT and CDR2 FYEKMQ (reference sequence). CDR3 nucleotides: TGTGCCAGCAGCTTTCGATTAAATGAGCAGTTCTTC. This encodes CASSFRLNEQFF. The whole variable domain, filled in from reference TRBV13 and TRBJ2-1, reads AAGVIQSPRHLIKEKRETATLKCYPIPRHDTVYWYQQGPGQDPQFLISFYEKMQSDKGSIPDRFSAQQFSDYHSELNMSSLELGDSALYFCASSFRLNEQFFGPGTRLTVL.

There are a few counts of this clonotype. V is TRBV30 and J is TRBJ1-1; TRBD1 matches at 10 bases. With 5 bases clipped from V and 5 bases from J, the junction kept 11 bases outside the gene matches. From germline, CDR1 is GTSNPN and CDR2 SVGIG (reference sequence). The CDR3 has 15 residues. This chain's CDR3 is CAWVPGQGRKTEAFF. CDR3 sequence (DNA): TGTGCCTGGGTTCCGGGACAGGGGAGGAAGACTGAAGCTTTCTTT.

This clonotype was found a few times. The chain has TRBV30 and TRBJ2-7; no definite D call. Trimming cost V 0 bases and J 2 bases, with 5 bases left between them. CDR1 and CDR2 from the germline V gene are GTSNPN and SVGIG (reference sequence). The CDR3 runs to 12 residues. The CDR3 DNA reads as TGTGCCTGGAGTGTAAATGCCTACGAGCAGTACTTC. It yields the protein CAWSVNAYEQYF.

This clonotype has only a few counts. The CDR3 is CASSQGPLAGESDTQYF. The CDR3, as DNA: TGCGCCAGCAGCCAAGGCCCCTTAGCGGGGGAATCAGATACGCAGTATTTT. The V gene is TRBV4-1, the J gene TRBJ2-3; 9 bases match TRBD2. This CDR3 has 17 residues. V shed 1 base, J shed 4 bases, and the junction held 9 bases outside the gene matches. Germline assignment: CDR1 MGHRA and CDR2 YSYEKL.

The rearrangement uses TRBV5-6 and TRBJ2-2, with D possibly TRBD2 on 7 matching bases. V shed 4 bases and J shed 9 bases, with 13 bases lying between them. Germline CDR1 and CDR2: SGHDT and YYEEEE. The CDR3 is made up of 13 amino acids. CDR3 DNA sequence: TGTGCCAGCAGCAAGGGAGGGGGACGGGAGCTGTTTTTT. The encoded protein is CASSKGGGRELFF.

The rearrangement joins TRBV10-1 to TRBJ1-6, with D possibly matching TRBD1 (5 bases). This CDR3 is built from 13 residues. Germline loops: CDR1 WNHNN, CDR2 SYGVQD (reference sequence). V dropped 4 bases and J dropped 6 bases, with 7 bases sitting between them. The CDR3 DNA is TGCGCCAGCAGTGGACAGATTAATTCACCCCTCCACTTT. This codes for CASSGQINSPLHF.

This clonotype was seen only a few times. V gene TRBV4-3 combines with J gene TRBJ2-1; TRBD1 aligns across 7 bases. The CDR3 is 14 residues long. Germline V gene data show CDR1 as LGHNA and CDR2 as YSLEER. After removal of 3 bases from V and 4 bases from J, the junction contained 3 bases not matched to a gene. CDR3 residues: CASSQGDSYNEQFF. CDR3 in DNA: TGCGCCAGCAGCCAGGGGGACAGTTACAATGAGCAGTTCTTC.